What follows are 10 T cell receptor beta chains derived from one specimen sequenced in a study of cytomegalovirus exposure and HLA in healthy donors. PCR involved 60 Vbeta and 13 Jbeta primers. The method was immunoSEQ multiplex PCR; TCRdb's version includes in-frame clones alone and lacks a portion of them. The repertoire holds 95,000 to 120,000 clones, with over 75% as singletons. Specimen: PBMCs. The receptors originated from a woman younger than 35 in good health and CMV-seronegative.

V is TRBV11-3 and J is TRBJ2-1; D gene uncertain. V was cut by 0 bases and J by 3 bases, with 6 bases left in between. CDR3 length: 14 amino acids. Germline loops: CDR1 SGHNT, CDR2 YENEEA. CDR3 sequence (DNA): TGTGCCAGCAGCTTAGACCCCCTCTACAATGAGCAGTTCTTC. Protein sequence: CASSLDPLYNEQFF.

The rearrangement uses TRBV5-6 and TRBJ1-1; TRBD1 matches at 7 bases. The CDR3 length is 16 residues. CDR1 is SGHDT and CDR2 is YYEEEE in the germline V gene. The V gene end was trimmed by 6 bases and the J gene end by 3 bases; junction bases not matched to a gene: 14. The CDR3 nucleotides are TGTGCCAGCATAAGACAGGGATTCTCCGGTGACACTGAAGCTTTCTTT. Its translation: CASIRQGFSGDTEAFF.

The rearrangement links TRBV10-3 to TRBJ2-1; D may be TRBD2 (5 bases). From germline, CDR1 is ENHRY and CDR2 SYGVKD. The V gene lost 3 bases and the J gene lost 12 bases, with 9 bases spanning the gap. The CDR3 has 11 residues. The CDR3 region has the DNA TGTGCCATCAGTGAACTAGGCCCGCAGTTCTTC. It yields the protein CAISELGPQFF.

V is TRBV28 and J is TRBJ1-5, with 9 bases matching TRBD1. The V gene end was trimmed by 6 bases and the J gene end by 5 bases; junction bases not matched to a gene: 5. This CDR3 is 14 amino acids long. CDR1 is MDHEN, CDR2 SYDVKM, per germline. The CDR3 DNA sequence: TGTGCCAGCAGACGGACAGGGGATGATCAGCCCCAGCATTTT. Translating gives CASRRTGDDQPQHF. Filled out from reference TRBV28 and TRBJ1-5, the complete variable domain reads DVKVTQSSRYLVKRTGEKVFLECVQDMDHENMFWYRQDPGLGLRLIYFSYDVKMKEKGDIPEGYSVSREKKERFSLILESASTNQTSMYLCASRRTGDDQPQHFGDGTRLSIL.

The rearrangement joins TRBV5-1 to TRBJ2-3; the D gene is possibly TRBD2 (6 bases). The CDR3 totals 16 residues. V lost 2 bases and J lost 0, with 13 bases in between. Per the germline V gene, CDR1 is SGHRS and CDR2 is YFSETQ. The DNA for the CDR3 is TGCGCCAGCAGCTTAACTGCCGGGACTAGCACAGATACGCAGTATTTT. Translating it yields CASSLTAGTSTDTQYF.

This chain joins TRBV5-4 and TRBJ2-3; TRBD1 agrees at 7 bases. This CDR3 has 14 residues. The V gene's germline CDR1 is SGHNT and CDR2 YYREEE (reference sequence). V gave up 4 bases and J gave up 0 bases; unmatched junction bases: 2. This CDR3 is CASSLQGSTDTQYF. In nucleotides, the CDR3 is TGTGCCAGCAGCCTACAGGGGAGCACAGATACGCAGTATTTT.

This clone has more than one count but fewer than ten. The CDR3 DNA reads as TGTGCCAGCAGCCGAACCGACGGAGATAGCAATCAGCCCCAGCATTTT. Translating gives CASSRTDGDSNQPQHF. V and J are TRBV5-6 and TRBJ1-5; D uncertain. V lost 4 bases and J lost 0, with 14 bases in between. CDR1 is SGHDT and CDR2 is YYEEEE in the germline V gene. The CDR3 runs to 16 residues. The variable domain in full, completed from reference TRBV5-6 and TRBJ1-5, reads DAGVTQSPTHLIKTRGQQVTLRCSPKSGHDTVSWYQQALGQGPQFIFQYYEEEERQRGNFPDRFSGHQFPNYSSELNVNALLLGDSALYLCASSRTDGDSNQPQHFGDGTRLSIL.

V usage is TRBV29-1 and J usage is TRBJ2-7, with 11 bases identical to TRBD2. Germline V gives CDR1 SQVTM, CDR2 ANQGSEA. V lost 7 bases to trimming and J lost 6 bases; unmatched junction nucleotides: 14. The CDR3 consists of 15 residues. The CDR3 here is CSAALAGALPSEQYF. As DNA, the CDR3 is TGCAGCGCCGCACTAGCGGGAGCTCTCCCCTCCGAGCAGTACTTC.

This clone has only one observation. The rearrangement uses TRBV18 and TRBJ1-5, with 8 positions matching TRBD1. CDR1 KGHSH and CDR2 LQKENI come from the germline V gene. The CDR3 covers 14 residues. With V trimmed by 4 bases and J by 7 bases, 6 bases remained unmatched. CDR3 in DNA: TGTGCCAGCTCACAGACAGGGGAAAGCCAGCCCCAGCATTTT. Protein sequence: CASSQTGESQPQHF.

The count of this clone is one. The rearrangement uses TRBV6-4 and TRBJ1-1; 11 bases are shared with TRBD1. CDR1 is MRHNA, CDR2 SNTAGT, per germline. V trimming: 6 bases; J trimming: 6 bases; junction bases outside the gene matches: 6. The CDR3 extends over 14 amino acids. In DNA form, the CDR3 reads TGTGCCAGCAGACCCGGGACAGGGGGTTCTGAAGCTTTCTTT. This codes for CASRPGTGGSEAFF.